Here is one T cell receptor beta chain with its context. Its antigen is not known. The source of the sample is a study of T cell clones after liver transplantation. Study conclusions and caveats: In two subjects, few donor cells limited the measurable donor-reactive repertoire. Graft donor-reactive T cells possibly entered the graft instead of undergoing deletion.

This CDR3 contains 15 residues. Germline V CDR1 and CDR2: MNHEY, SMNVEV (reference sequence). V lost 0 bases and J lost 1, with 9 bases in between. CD3+CD4+ and CD3+CD8+ cells were FACS-sorted from thawed unstimulated PBMCs. TCRdb's table, derived via immunoSEQ multiplex PCR, lists solely in-frame clones and lacks some. The data contain nearly 11,000 clones, approximately 74% of them singletons. The rearrangement uses TRBV27 and TRBJ2-5, with D possibly TRBD1 on 6 matching bases. The sample was CD4+ T cells from blood, taken about 2.5 years after liver transplant. This receptor was identified in a human patient who received a liver transplant. Some T cells may originate from the graft donor. CDR3 nucleotide sequence: TGTGCCAGCAGTTTATCGACAGGAATCCAAGAGACCCAGTACTTC. Its translation is CASSLSTGIQETQYF.